One sample yielded the 28 T cell receptor beta chains listed below, sequenced in a study of T cells in Graves' hyperthyroidism and ophthalmopathy (dated by TCRdb to between 2017 and 2020). The library relied on multiplex PCR. The run used an Illumina HiSeq 2000. The TCR beta CDR3 regions were amplified from the RNA transcripts. The first round of RT-PCR for the TCR CDR3 was performed with the HTBI primer set and the Qiagen OneStep RT-PCR kit. TCRdb handled the public reads itself, with Q25 trimming in fastp and clone calling in MiXCR, and kept productive beta chains. Identical CDR3 protein sequences are pooled into one entry, listed with their most common genes and DNA. The sample contains around 500,000 distinct CDR3 sequences, 14% of them found a single time. Clones ranked in the top ten supply 11% to 15% of the sample. Sequenced sample: blood. The receptors were gathered from a woman aged 40 to 50 with Graves' hyperthyroidism.

This clonotype was observed a handful of times. The V call is TRBV6-1, the J call TRBJ1-1, with unresolved D. Germline values: CDR1 MNHNS, CDR2 SASEGT. The CDR3 is made up of 14 amino acids. The ends were cut back, 5 bases at V and 0 bases at J, with 10 bases in the middle. The CDR3 DNA reads as TGTGCCAGCAGTAAACTGGAGTTGAACACTGAAGCTTTCTTT. This encodes CASSKLELNTEAFF.

This clonotype was found many times. The genes are TRBV6-2 or TRBV6-3 and TRBJ2-5; 14 nucleotides agree with TRBD2. Germline loops: CDR1 MNHEY, CDR2 SVGEGT. After removal of 2 bases from V and 3 bases from J, the junction contained 5 bases not matched to a gene. This CDR3 is built from 17 residues. This CDR3 is CASSYLKGLAGEETQYF. In nucleotides, the CDR3 is TGTGCCAGCAGTTACCTAAAGGGACTAGCGGGAGAAGAGACCCAGTACTTC.

In the case of this clonotype: This may stem from a read error, because a much larger clone lies one nucleotide away. V is TRBV6-5 and J is TRBJ1-6; 8 bases map to TRBD1. Germline assignment: CDR1 MNHEY and CDR2 SVGAGI. The V gene end was trimmed by 2 bases and the J gene end by 6 bases; junction bases not matched to a gene: 6. This CDR3 region has 16 residues. CDR3 sequence: CASSYIGQGGNSPLHF. The CDR3 coding sequence is TGTGCCAGCAGTTACATCGGACAGGGTGGTAATTCACCCCTCCACTTT.

This clonotype has at least ten counts. The V and J genes are TRBV18 and TRBJ1-1; TRBD1 might be the D (5 bases). Trimming shortened V by 2 bases and J by 0 bases, and 19 bases separated the two germline ends. CDR1 is KGHSH, CDR2 LQKENI, per germline. The CDR3 is 18 amino acids. For the CDR3, the DNA is TGTGCCAGCTCACCAAAGCTTTTTGGGGACGGTATGAACACTGAAGCTTTCTTT. Its translation: CASSPKLFGDGMNTEAFF.

On this clonotype: Given a much more abundant clone one base away, this may be a read error. Since the CDR3 does not end with the conserved phenylalanine or tryptophan, this likely comes from a read error. The V gene is TRBV28, the J gene TRBJ1-1; D possibly corresponds to TRBD1 (6 bases). Trimming removed 4 bases from V and 0 bases from J, with 12 bases in between. Germline CDR1 and CDR2: MDHEN and SYDVKM. The CDR3 totals 15 residues. The CDR3 loop reads CASSSPRGLNTEAFL. The CDR3 DNA is TGTGCCAGCAGTTCGCCCAGGGGACTGAACACTGAAGCTTTCCTT.

This clonotype was observed many times. This rearrangement joins TRBV28 to TRBJ2-3; D gene ambiguous. CDR3 length: 12 amino acids. Germline V gene lookup returns CDR1 MDHEN and CDR2 SYDVKM. V lost 5 bases and J lost 6, with 9 bases in between. CDR3 DNA: TGTGCCAGCAGTCCGAATTTCGATACGCAGTATTTT. This gives the protein CASSPNFDTQYF.

This clonotype was recorded many times. The V gene is TRBV7-9, the J gene TRBJ2-1; D might be TRBD1 (5 bases). The V gene's germline CDR1 is SEHNR and CDR2 FQNEAQ (reference sequence). This CDR3 has 11 residues. V lost 7 bases to trimming and J lost 8 bases, with 9 bases between them. The CDR3 sequence is CASITGDEQFF. The CDR3 DNA is TGTGCCAGCATCACAGGTGATGAGCAGTTCTTC.

This sequence joins TRBV25-1 and TRBJ1-1, with D possibly TRBD1 on 5 matching bases. V lost 4 bases, J lost 4 bases, and 13 bases lay in between. Germline V gene sequence: CDR1 MGHDK, CDR2 SYGVNS. This CDR3 is 14 amino acids long. The CDR3 nucleotides read TGTGCCAGCAGTGGGTTACAGGCTGGCACTGAAGCTTTCTTT. Amino acids: CASSGLQAGTEAFF.

This clonotype was detected many times. The DNA for the CDR3 is TGTGCCAGCAGCCTCCAGAGGGGCGAGCAGTACTTC. It yields the protein CASSLQRGEQYF. The J gene is TRBJ2-7, the V gene TRBV3-1; D may be TRBD1 or TRBD2 (5 bases each). The CDR3 covers 12 residues. Trimming took off 4 bases at V and 6 bases at J, with 10 bases between the two ends. Germline V lookup: CDR1 LGHDT, CDR2 YNNKEL (reference sequence).

This clonotype appeared a few times. The chain uses TRBV7-2 and TRBJ1-5, with 7 bases matching TRBD1. The trim removed 3 bases at V and 5 bases at J, leaving 4 bases unmatched. The CDR3 length is 14 residues. CDR1 is SGHTA and CDR2 is FQGNSA in the germline V gene. This chain's CDR3 is CASSFKTGHQPQHF. The DNA for the CDR3 is TGTGCCAGCAGCTTTAAGACAGGGCATCAGCCCCAGCATTTT.

This clonotype was detected many times. This sequence joins TRBV3-1 and TRBJ1-2; D gene ambiguous. Per germline, CDR1 LGHDT and CDR2 YNNKEL (reference sequence). Trimming stripped 7 bases from V and 7 bases from J, with 10 bases between. The CDR3 runs 11 residues. This CDR3 reads CASNGGGGYTF. Written as DNA, the CDR3 is TGTGCCAGCAATGGAGGAGGTGGCTACACCTTC.

This clonotype was seen many times. This chain uses TRBV3-1 with TRBJ2-7, with 7 nucleotides matching TRBD2. CDR3 length equals 14 residues. Germline loops: CDR1 LGHDT, CDR2 YNNKEL (reference sequence). V was pared by 6 bases and J by 3 bases, with 8 bases of the junction left unmatched. The CDR3 DNA is TGTGCCAGCAGTCTACAGACTAGCAGCTACGAGCAGTACTTC. Amino acid sequence: CASSLQTSSYEQYF.

This clonotype was counted at least ten times. The chain has TRBV20-1 and TRBJ1-1; the D gene is possibly TRBD1 (6 bases). Trimming cost V 3 bases and J 5 bases, with 13 bases left between them. CDR3 size: 13 residues. Germline lookup yields CDR1 DFQATT and CDR2 SNEGSKA (reference sequence). The CDR3, as DNA: TGCAGTGCTAGGACTCCAGGGGTGACTGAAGCTTTCTTT. It yields the protein CSARTPGVTEAFF.

This clonotype was seen a handful of times. The chain links TRBV28 to TRBJ2-7, with 10 bases aligning to TRBD1. Per the germline V gene, CDR1 is MDHEN and CDR2 is SYDVKM. V shed 8 bases, J shed 4 bases, and the junction held 5 bases outside the gene matches. The CDR3 is 13 residues long. In DNA, the CDR3 is TGTGCCAGCGGGACAGGGGAGGTTTACGAGCAGTACTTC. Encoded protein: CASGTGEVYEQYF.

This clonotype was recorded at least ten times. In DNA form, the CDR3 reads TGTGCCAGCACCCAGGGGAGCACACGGAGCACCGGGGAGCTGTTTTTT. Its protein is CASTQGSTRSTGELFF. The rearrangement links TRBV7-2 to TRBJ2-2; D is perhaps TRBD1 (6 bases). Trimming removed 7 bases from V and 4 bases from J, with 19 bases in between. Germline-derived CDR1 and CDR2 are SGHTA and FQGNSA. The CDR3 spans 16 residues.

About this clonotype: Just one base apart from a much larger clone, this may be a read error. This chain links TRBV30 with TRBJ2-2; D may be TRBD2 (5 bases). Germline V CDR1 and CDR2: GTSNPN, SVGIG (reference sequence). This CDR3 comprises 14 residues. The CDR3 region has the DNA TGTGCCTGGAGTGTATTCGCGAGTCCCGGGGAGCCGTTTTTT. Translating gives CAWSVFASPGEPFF.

This clonotype appeared a few times. The genes are TRBV5-1 and TRBJ2-2, with D possibly called TRBD1 or TRBD2 (5 bases each). CDR1 is SGHRS and CDR2 is YFSETQ in the germline V gene. The length of the CDR3 is 16 residues. Trimming stripped 0 bases from V and 4 bases from J, with 13 bases between. The CDR3 DNA reads TGCGCCAGCAGCTTGGGCCAGGTGGGGGTCACCGGGGAGCTGTTTTTT. Its translation is CASSLGQVGVTGELFF.

This clonotype was observed many times. The gene calls are TRBV28 and TRBJ2-3; 9 bases match TRBD2. The V gene's germline CDR1 is MDHEN and CDR2 SYDVKM. V lost 7 bases and J lost 3; bases outside the gene matches: 8. The CDR3 is 15 residues long. The CDR3 nucleotides read TGTGCCAGCATACCCTCGGGACTAGCAACAGATACGCAGTATTTT. Its translation: CASIPSGLATDTQYF.

In this sample, this clonotype turned up a few times. CDR3 in DNA: TGCGCCAGCAGCTTGGCGGGGGTAGGACTAGCGGGAGACGATGAGCAGTTCTTC. This sequence encodes CASSLAGVGLAGDDEQFF. This chain uses TRBV5-1 with TRBJ2-1; 13 nucleotides align to TRBD2. Germline values: CDR1 SGHRS, CDR2 YFSETQ. The CDR3 extends over 18 amino acids. With V trimmed by 0 bases and J by 8 bases, 11 bases remained unmatched.

This clonotype was found many times. This chain links TRBV19 with TRBJ1-1; D is unclear. This CDR3 has 13 amino acids. Trimming shortened V by 3 bases and J by 0 bases, and 5 bases separated the two germline ends. The germline V gene has CDR1 LNHDA and CDR2 SQIVND (reference sequence). The CDR3 loop reads CASSIGVNTEAFF. DNA for the CDR3: TGTGCCAGTAGTATCGGCGTGAACACTGAAGCTTTCTTT.

Many counts were recorded for this clonotype. The V gene is TRBV5-1, the J gene TRBJ2-3; D is undetermined. The germline V gene has CDR1 SGHRS and CDR2 YFSETQ. V lost 0 bases and J 4 bases, leaving 6 bases between the germline ends. The CDR3 contains 13 residues. The CDR3, as DNA: TGCGCCAGCAGCTTGGTAGGCGCAGATACGCAGTATTTT. Its translation: CASSLVGADTQYF.

In its sample, this clonotype was seen a few times. The chain joins TRBV19 to TRBJ2-3; 7 bases align to TRBD2. This CDR3 has 15 residues. With V trimmed by 4 bases and J by 2 bases, 6 bases remained unmatched. Per germline, CDR1 LNHDA and CDR2 SQIVND (reference sequence). The CDR3 reads CASSNGLAATDTQYF. The CDR3 DNA reads TGTGCCAGTAGTAATGGGCTAGCGGCCACAGATACGCAGTATTTT.

This clonotype was counted only a few times. The germline gene is not matched at one end of the junction; a read error may be the cause. The chain is built from TRBV10-2 and TRBJ2-7; D is undetermined. Germline loops: CDR1 WSHSY, CDR2 SAAADI. This CDR3 comprises 12 residues. The CDR3 DNA is TGCGCCACCAGTAACTCGAAGTACGAGCAGTACTTC. As protein: CATSNSKYEQYF.

J is TRBJ2-3 and V is TRBV20-1; TRBD2 is a possible D gene (5 bases). The germline V and J ends were trimmed by 6 bases and 4 bases, with 17 bases remaining between them. The CDR3 sequence is 14 residues long. Germline V gene sequence: CDR1 DFQATT, CDR2 SNEGSKA (reference sequence). Written as DNA, the CDR3 is TGCAGTGCAGACCTCATGGGGAGATCAGATACGCAGTATTTT. It codes for CSADLMGRSDTQYF.

V usage is TRBV7-2 and J usage is TRBJ2-2; a possible D gene is TRBD1 (6 bases). V was trimmed by 4 bases and J by 0 bases, leaving 18 bases between them. CDR3 length equals 18 residues. In germline, CDR1 is SGHTA, CDR2 FQGNSA. As DNA, the CDR3 is TGTGCCAGCAGCTCCCTGGGGGCCGGGATTGCGAACACCGGGGAGCTGTTTTTT. Protein: CASSSLGAGIANTGELFF.

This clonotype was picked up many times. The chain couples TRBV28 to TRBJ2-1; D possibly uses TRBD1 or TRBD2 (6 bases each). The CDR3 length is 15 residues. CDR1 MDHEN and CDR2 SYDVKM come from the germline V gene. V gave up 5 bases and J gave up 2 bases, with 13 bases separating them. CDR3 sequence: CASSTAGGTYNEQFF. The CDR3 DNA is TGTGCCAGCAGTACCGCCGGGGGCACCTACAATGAGCAGTTCTTC.

The chain links TRBV20-1 to TRBJ2-3, with 14 bases that match TRBD2. Trimming cost V 0 bases and J 4 bases; bases outside gene matches: 9. The germline CDR1 and CDR2 sequences are DFQATT and SNEGSKA (reference sequence). The CDR3 runs 18 residues. CDR3 in amino acids: CSARDYPGLAGDPDTQYF. The CDR3 DNA reads as TGCAGTGCTAGAGATTATCCGGGACTAGCGGGAGACCCAGATACGCAGTATTTT.

This clonotype was picked up a small number of times. A junction end diverges from the germline sequence, so it may reflect a read error. The chain is built from TRBV7-7 and TRBJ2-5; 10 nucleotides agree with TRBD1. The CDR3 extends over 15 amino acids. From germline, CDR1 is SSHAT and CDR2 FNYEAQ (reference sequence). Here the CDR3 reads CASSPRDRGFGTQYF. The CDR3 coding sequence is TGTGCTAGCAGCCCCCGGGACAGGGGCTTTGGGACCCAGTACTTC.